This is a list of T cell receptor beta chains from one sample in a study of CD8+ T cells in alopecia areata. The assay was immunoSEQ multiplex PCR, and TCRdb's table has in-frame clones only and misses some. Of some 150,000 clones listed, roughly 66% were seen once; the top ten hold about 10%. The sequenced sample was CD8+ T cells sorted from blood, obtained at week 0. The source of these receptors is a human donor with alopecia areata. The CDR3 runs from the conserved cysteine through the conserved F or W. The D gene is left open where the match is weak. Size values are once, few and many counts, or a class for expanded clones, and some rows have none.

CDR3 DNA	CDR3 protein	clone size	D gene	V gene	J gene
TGTGCCAGCAGTCCCCAGGTGGCAACCGGGGAGCTGTTTTTT	CASSPQVATGELFF	few	.	TRBV7-9	TRBJ2-2
TGCGCCAGCAGCCCAAACCTCTTCTACGAGCAGTACTTC	CASSPNLFYEQYF	.	.	TRBV5-1	TRBJ2-7
TGTGCCAGCAGCTCCGGGACACCCTATGGCTACACCTTC	CASSSGTPYGYTF	.	.	TRBV7-2	TRBJ1-2
TGTGCCAGCAGCCCGGGGGGGCCTGCAGATACGCAGTATTTT	CASSPGGPADTQYF	once	TRBD2	TRBV6-1	TRBJ2-3
TGTGCCACCGAAGGGGGCCCACCCTATAATTCACCCCTCCACTTT	CATEGGPPYNSPLHF	.	TRBD1	TRBV2	TRBJ1-6
TGTGCCAGCAGCTCGGGACAGGGAGGAAATCAGCCCCAGCATTTT	CASSSGQGGNQPQHF	.	TRBD1	TRBV2	TRBJ1-5
TGTGCCAGCAGTGAAAGGGACAGCTACGAGCAGTACTTC	CASSERDSYEQYF	few	TRBD1	TRBV6-1	TRBJ2-7
TGTGCCTGGGACAGGGACTACGAGCAGTACTTC	CAWDRDYEQYF	.	TRBD1	TRBV30	TRBJ2-7
TGCAGCGGGGACGCATCGGACACCGGGGAGCTGTTTTTT	CSGDASDTGELFF	.	.	TRBV29-1	TRBJ2-2
TGCGCCAGCAGTCAATCGTCGGGACATATGAACACTGAAGCTTTCTTT	CASSQSSGHMNTEAFF	.	.	TRBV23-1	TRBJ1-1
TGTGCCAGCAGCCAAGAAAGAGCGGGGGACTACGAGCAGTACTTC	CASSQERAGDYEQYF	many	TRBD2	TRBV4-2	TRBJ2-7
TGCAGCGTTGTTTGGGACAGGGCCTACGAGCAGTACTTC	CSVVWDRAYEQYF	few	TRBD1	TRBV29-1	TRBJ2-7
TGTGCCAGCACGGGGGATACGCAGTATTTT	CASTGDTQYF	.	.	TRBV25-1	TRBJ2-3
TGTGCCAGCAGTTACTCGATGGACGGGGGCGAGCAGTACTTC	CASSYSMDGGEQYF	.	.	TRBV6-6	TRBJ2-7
TGTGCCAGCAGTTTAACGGGGGGGAACTACAATGAGCAGTTCTTC	CASSLTGGNYNEQFF	.	TRBD2	TRBV27	TRBJ2-1
TGTGCCAGCAGCCTCGGGACCTACTACGAGCAGTACTTC	CASSLGTYYEQYF	.	.	TRBV13	TRBJ2-7
TGTGCCAGCAGCGCCGGGGGGACAGGGATTCGGAATGAGCAGTTCTTC	CASSAGGTGIRNEQFF	.	TRBD1	TRBV9	TRBJ2-1
TGTGCCAGCAGGGAACAGGACACGGGTGAAAAACTGTTTTTT	CASREQDTGEKLFF	few	.	TRBV7-9	TRBJ1-4
TGCAGCGCCGGGGACAGAAGCTCCTACGAGCAGTACTTC	CSAGDRSSYEQYF	.	TRBD1	TRBV29-1	TRBJ2-7
TGCGCCAGCAGCTTGGCCGTAGGGTCCGGCGGGGAGCTGTTTTTT	CASSLAVGSGGELFF	.	.	TRBV5-1	TRBJ2-2
TGTGCCAGCAGCTTAGGATGGGGAGGTCCCAAAAACATTCAGTACTTC	CASSLGWGGPKNIQYF	.	.	TRBV13	TRBJ2-4
TGTGCCAGCAGCTTATTCGGACGAGGACGGAACTCTGGGGCCAACGTCCTGACTTTC	CASSLFGRGRNSGANVLTF	.	.	TRBV7-2	TRBJ2-6
TGCGCCAGCAGTCAATCCCAACCGGGACAGGGGCGCCGGGCCTATGGCTACACCTTC	CASSQSQPGQGRRAYGYTF	.	TRBD1	TRBV23-1	TRBJ1-2
TGTGCCAGCAGCTTTTTTGGCACAGATACGCAGTATTTT	CASSFFGTDTQYF	.	.	TRBV7-2	TRBJ2-3
TGTGCCAGCAGCTTGGGCCTCGGACCTCGCTATGGCTACACCTTC	CASSLGLGPRYGYTF	.	.	TRBV7-9	TRBJ1-2
TGTGCCAGCCGCCAAGAGACCCAGTACTTC	CASRQETQYF	.	.	TRBV25-1	TRBJ2-5
TGTGCCAGGGTTGGATTGAGGGAGCTGTTTTTT	CARVGLRELFF	.	.	TRBV7-2	TRBJ2-2
TGTGCCAGCAGCTTTCCCCATCAGCCCCAGCATTTT	CASSFPHQPQHF	few	.	TRBV13	TRBJ1-5
TGCGCCAGCAGCTTGGGGTCTGGGTCCCAGCAGTTCTTC	CASSLGSGSQQFF	.	.	TRBV5-1	TRBJ2-1
TGTGCCAGCAGCTTAGGAGGGATAAGGTCACCCCTCCACTTT	CASSLGGIRSPLHF	.	.	TRBV7-9	TRBJ1-6
TGCGCCAGCCAACTTGGCGGGACAGGGCCTGAAAAACTGTTTTTT	CASQLGGTGPEKLFF	.	TRBD1	TRBV4-1	TRBJ1-4
TGTGCCAGCAGCGAGACAAAGGGTCCTCAGAAAGCTTTCTTT	CASSETKGPQKAFF	.	.	TRBV7-9	TRBJ1-1
TGTGCCAGCAGCCGACGGAGACAAGAGACCCAGTACTTC	CASSRRRQETQYF	.	.	TRBV2	TRBJ2-5
TGTGCCAGCAGCGTCTGGGCGGAGAACACTGAAGCTTTCTTT	CASSVWAENTEAFF	.	.	TRBV9	TRBJ1-1
TGTGCCGGCAGCAACGTGAGGAGCAATTTACAAGAGACCCAGTACTTC	CAGSNVRSNLQETQYF	.	.	TRBV5-6	TRBJ2-5
TGCAGCGTCGACGGGGCTGGGGCCAACGTCCTGACTTTC	CSVDGAGANVLTF	.	.	TRBV29-1	TRBJ2-6
TGTGCCAGCAGATACTGGACAGGGGAGGCCGGGGAGCTGTTTTTT	CASRYWTGEAGELFF	few	TRBD1	TRBV6-5	TRBJ2-2
TGCAGCGTAGGGGACAGGGGATCCCTCCACTTT	CSVGDRGSLHF	.	TRBD1	TRBV29-1	TRBJ1-6
TGTGCCAGCAGTTTGGTAGGCGGGGGGACCCAGTACTTC	CASSLVGGGTQYF	.	TRBD2	TRBV27	TRBJ2-5
TGCGCCAGCAGCCTTAACCGTAACAATGAGCAGTTCTTC	CASSLNRNNEQFF	.	.	TRBV5-1	TRBJ2-1
TGTGCCTGGAGTGCAGGACTGACCTACGAGCAGTACTTC	CAWSAGLTYEQYF	.	.	TRBV30	TRBJ2-7
TGTGCCAGCAGTTTATCGTCAGTCCAATCCTACGAGCAGTACTTC	CASSLSSVQSYEQYF	.	.	TRBV27	TRBJ2-7
TGCAGCGTTGAAGGTCACAGGGGGCGGAATGAGCAGTTCTTC	CSVEGHRGRNEQFF	once	TRBD1	TRBV29-1	TRBJ2-1
TGCAGCGTGGGAGGGGGCTCCTACGAGCAGTACTTC	CSVGGGSYEQYF	few	.	TRBV29-1	TRBJ2-7
TGTGCCAGCTCACCTGGACAGGGCCCGGAGACCCAGTACTTC	CASSPGQGPETQYF	few	TRBD1	TRBV18	TRBJ2-5
TGTGCAGTGGCCAGGGAGCACTCCTACAATGAGCAGTTCTTC	CAVAREHSYNEQFF	.	.	TRBV27	TRBJ2-1
TGTGCCAGCCTCGACAGTTATAATGAAAAACTGTTTTTT	CASLDSYNEKLFF	.	.	TRBV2	TRBJ1-4
TGTGCCAGCAGTCCCGTCGGGGGGCAAGAGACCCAGTACTTC	CASSPVGGQETQYF	few	TRBD2	TRBV27	TRBJ2-5
TGCAGCGTTGCGGGACTCGAGAATGAGCAGTTCTTC	CSVAGLENEQFF	.	.	TRBV29-1	TRBJ2-1
TGTGCCAGCAGTACTCGGGACAGGGACTACTATGGCTACACCTTC	CASSTRDRDYYGYTF	.	TRBD1	TRBV27	TRBJ1-2
TGCAGCGTTGTTTTGCCCCACAGGGGAGGAGAAGCTTTCTTT	CSVVLPHRGGEAFF	.	TRBD1	TRBV29-1	TRBJ1-1
TGCGCCAGCAGCCAGACGGGACTAGTCATGGATACGCAGTATTTT	CASSQTGLVMDTQYF	few	TRBD2	TRBV4-1	TRBJ2-3
TGTGCCAGCAGCTCGGGACTAGTCTACGAGCAGTACTTC	CASSSGLVYEQYF	.	TRBD2	TRBV5-6	TRBJ2-7